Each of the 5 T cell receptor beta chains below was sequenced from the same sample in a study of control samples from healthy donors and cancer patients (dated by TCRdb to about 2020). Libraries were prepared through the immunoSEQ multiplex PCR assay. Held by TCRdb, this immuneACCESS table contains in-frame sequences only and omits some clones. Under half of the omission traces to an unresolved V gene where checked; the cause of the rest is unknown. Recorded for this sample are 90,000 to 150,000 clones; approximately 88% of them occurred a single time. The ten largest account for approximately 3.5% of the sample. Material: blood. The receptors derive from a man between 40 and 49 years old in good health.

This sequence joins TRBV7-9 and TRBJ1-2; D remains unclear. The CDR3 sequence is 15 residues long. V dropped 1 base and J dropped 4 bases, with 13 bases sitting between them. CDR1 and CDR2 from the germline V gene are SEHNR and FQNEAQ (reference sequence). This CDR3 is CASSLGADSSYGYTF. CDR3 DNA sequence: TGTGCCAGCAGCTTAGGGGCAGACTCTTCCTATGGCTACACCTTC.

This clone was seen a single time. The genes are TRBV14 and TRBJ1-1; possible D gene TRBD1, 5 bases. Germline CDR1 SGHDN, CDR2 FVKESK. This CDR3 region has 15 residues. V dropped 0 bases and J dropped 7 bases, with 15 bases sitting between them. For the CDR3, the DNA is TGTGCCAGCAGCCAAGATCACCAGGGTCATCGTGAAGCTTTCTTT. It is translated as CASSQDHQGHREAFF.

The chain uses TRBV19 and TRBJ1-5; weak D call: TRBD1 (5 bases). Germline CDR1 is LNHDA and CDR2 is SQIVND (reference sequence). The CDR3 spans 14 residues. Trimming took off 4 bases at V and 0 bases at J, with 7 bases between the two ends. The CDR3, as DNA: TGTGCCAGTAGTACAGGGTTTAGCAATCAGCCCCAGCATTTT. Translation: CASSTGFSNQPQHF.

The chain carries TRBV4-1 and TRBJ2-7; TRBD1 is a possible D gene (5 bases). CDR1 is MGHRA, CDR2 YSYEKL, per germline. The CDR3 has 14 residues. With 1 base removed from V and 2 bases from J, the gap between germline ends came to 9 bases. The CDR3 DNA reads TGCGCCAGCAGCCAAGTCACAGGTGCCTACGAGCAGTACTTC. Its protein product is CASSQVTGAYEQYF.

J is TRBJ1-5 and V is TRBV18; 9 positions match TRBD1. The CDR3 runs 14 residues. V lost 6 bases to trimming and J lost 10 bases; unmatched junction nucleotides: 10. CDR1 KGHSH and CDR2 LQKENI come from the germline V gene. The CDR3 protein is CASSAGTGWEPQHF. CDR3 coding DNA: TGTGCCAGCTCGGCCGGGACAGGGTGGGAACCCCAGCATTTT.